This T cell receptor (beta chain) was captured in a study of response to subunit inactivated influenza vaccine. The CDR3 length is 16 residues. V gave up 5 bases and J gave up 2 bases; unmatched junction bases: 6. Per germline, CDR1 MNHEY and CDR2 SMNVEV (reference sequence). The table lists this clonotype with a few counts. TCRdb re-called the RT-PCR reads through MiXCR, storing one row per CDR3 protein. The sample holds roughly 670,000 distinct CDR3 sequences, roughly 15% seen once. The sequence was obtained from a man aged 50-60 years who received an inactivated influenza vaccine. The sample here was PBMCs from blood, taken 14 days before vaccination. J is TRBJ2-3 and V is TRBV27; 11 bases align to TRBD2. CDR3 protein: CASSKLAGVNTDTQYF. CDR3 DNA sequence: TGTGCCAGCAGTAAACTAGCGGGGGTAAACACAGATACGCAGTATTTT.